Listed below are T cell receptor beta chains from one sample, sequenced in a study of blood T cells in healthy people across ages. TCRdb independently ran MiXCR on the 5' RACE reads; one entry per CDR3 protein. The table lists about 1.1 million distinct CDR3 sequences, around two fifths of them singletons. Sequencing input: blood. The origin of the receptors is a man between 18 and 29 years old in good health. Each CDR3 is given with its conserved first and last residue. A D gene is named only where the DNA matches it firmly. Some rows mark clone size as missing; the rest say once, few, many or name a class of expanded clone.

clone_size	v_call	j_call	d_call	cdr3_aa	cdr3_nt
-	TRBV3-1	TRBJ1-2	TRBD1	CASRLGQGAKLLHGYTF	TGTGCCAGCAGACTAGGACAGGGGGCAAAACTCTTGCATGGCTACACCTTC
-	TRBV5-6	TRBJ1-5	-	CASSLNQGGGQPQHF	TGTGCCAGCAGCTTGAACCAGGGCGGTGGGCAGCCCCAGCATTTT
-	TRBV3-1	TRBJ2-5	-	CASSLQGSRETQYF	TGTGCCAGCAGCCTCCAAGGATCGAGAGAGACCCAGTACTTC
few	TRBV2	TRBJ2-7	-	CASGRALYEQYF	TGTGCCAGCGGCAGGGCCCTCTACGAGCAGTACTTC
-	TRBV6-2/TRBV6-3	TRBJ1-4	-	CASRFERTDEKLFF	TGTGCCAGCAGATTCGAGAGGACCGATGAAAAACTGTTTTTT
-	TRBV6-6	TRBJ1-1	TRBD1	CASRTPDRPTEAFF	TGTGCCAGCAGGACCCCGGACAGGCCCACTGAAGCTTTCTTT
-	TRBV9	TRBJ2-3	-	CASSPELLADTQYF	TGTGCCAGCAGCCCGGAACTGCTAGCAGATACGCAGTATTTT
-	TRBV5-1	TRBJ2-1	-	CASSWVIGEEQFF	TGCGCCAGCAGCTGGGTAATAGGGGAGGAGCAGTTCTTC
many	TRBV4-1	TRBJ2-7	-	CASSQVAGTDEQYF	TGCGCCAGCAGCCAAGTTGCGGGGACAGACGAGCAGTACTTC
-	TRBV27	TRBJ1-1	-	CASSDNQPRNTEAFF	TGTGCCAGCAGTGACAATCAGCCACGGAACACTGAAGCTTTCTTT
-	TRBV20-1	TRBJ2-5	-	CSARAFGFGQETQYF	TGCAGTGCTAGGGCCTTCGGGTTCGGACAAGAGACCCAGTACTTC
-	TRBV2	TRBJ2-4	-	CASGTGLAKNIQYF	TGTGCCAGCGGAACAGGGCTAGCCAAAAACATTCAGTACTTC
-	TRBV3-1	TRBJ1-1	-	CASSQDLASEAFF	TGTGCTAGCAGCCAAGATCTGGCTTCCGAAGCTTTCTTT
few	TRBV3-1	TRBJ2-5	-	CASRPVRYF	TGTGCCAGCAGGCCTGTTCGGTACTTC
few	TRBV28	TRBJ2-7	TRBD1	CASNQPGQGAEQYF	TGTGCCAGCAACCAACCGGGACAGGGGGCAGAGCAGTACTTC
-	TRBV6-2/TRBV6-3	TRBJ2-1	TRBD1	CASSKPGQANNEQFF	TGTGCCAGCAGTAAACCGGGACAGGCGAACAATGAGCAGTTCTTC
-	TRBV3-1	TRBJ1-1	-	CASSQDRGWEAFF	TGTGCCAGCAGCCAAGATCGGGGTTGGGAAGCTTTCTTT
few	TRBV6-5	TRBJ1-2	TRBD1	CASSYSNDRGYGYTF	TGTGCCAGCAGTTACTCGAACGACAGGGGCTATGGCTACACCTTC
few	TRBV10-3	TRBJ1-2	-	CAISESGRNYGYTF	TGTGCCATCAGTGAGTCGGGCCGCAACTATGGCTACACCTTC
-	TRBV2	TRBJ2-3	-	CAIQHLLGDTDTQYF	TGTGCCATCCAACATCTCCTAGGAGACACAGATACGCAGTATTTT
few	TRBV28	TRBJ2-1	-	CASTNPEGIGNEQFF	TGTGCCAGCACTAATCCGGAGGGGATTGGCAATGAGCAGTTCTTC
-	TRBV6-6	TRBJ2-1	TRBD1	CASSFTDRVYNEQFF	TGTGCCAGCAGTTTCACGGACAGGGTGTACAATGAGCAGTTCTTC
many	TRBV7-2	TRBJ2-1	-	CASSLEVGNEQFF	TGTGCCAGCAGCTTAGAGGTTGGCAATGAGCAGTTCTTC
many	TRBV10-3	TRBJ1-2	-	CAISESRDIYGYTF	TGTGCCATCAGTGAGTCCCGGGACATCTATGGCTACACCTTC
few	TRBV4-2	TRBJ2-3	-	CASSQVLTASDTQYF	TGTGCCAGCAGCCAAGTTTTAACTGCCTCAGATACGCAGTATTTT
few	TRBV29-1	TRBJ1-4	-	CSAGQSTNEKLFF	TGCAGCGCCGGACAGTCAACTAATGAAAAACTGTTTTTT
-	TRBV10-3	TRBJ1-2	TRBD1	CVISGTGRNGYTF	TGTGTCATCAGCGGGACAGGGAGGAATGGCTACACCTTC